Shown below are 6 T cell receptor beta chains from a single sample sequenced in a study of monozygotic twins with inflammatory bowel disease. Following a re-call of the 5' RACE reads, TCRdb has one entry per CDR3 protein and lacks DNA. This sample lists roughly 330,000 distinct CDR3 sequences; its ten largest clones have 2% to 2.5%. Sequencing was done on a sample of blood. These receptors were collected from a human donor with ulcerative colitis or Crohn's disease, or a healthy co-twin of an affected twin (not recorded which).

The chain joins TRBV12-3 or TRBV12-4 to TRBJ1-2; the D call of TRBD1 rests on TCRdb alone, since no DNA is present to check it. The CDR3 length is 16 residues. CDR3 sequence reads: CASIMTLETGSEGYTF.

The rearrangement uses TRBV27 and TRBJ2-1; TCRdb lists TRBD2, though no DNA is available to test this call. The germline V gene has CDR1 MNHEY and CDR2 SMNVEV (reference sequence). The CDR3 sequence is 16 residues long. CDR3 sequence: CASSPSGRSSYNEQFF.

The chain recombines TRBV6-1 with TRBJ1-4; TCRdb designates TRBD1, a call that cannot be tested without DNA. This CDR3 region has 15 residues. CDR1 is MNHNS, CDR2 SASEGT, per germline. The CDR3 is CASTGPDGPNEKLFF.

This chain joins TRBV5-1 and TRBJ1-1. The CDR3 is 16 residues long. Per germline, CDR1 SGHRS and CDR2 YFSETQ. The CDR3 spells CASSGDWERINTEAFF.

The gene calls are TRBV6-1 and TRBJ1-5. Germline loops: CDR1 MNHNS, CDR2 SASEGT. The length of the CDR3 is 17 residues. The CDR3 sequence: CASSEIGGEKGNQPQHF.

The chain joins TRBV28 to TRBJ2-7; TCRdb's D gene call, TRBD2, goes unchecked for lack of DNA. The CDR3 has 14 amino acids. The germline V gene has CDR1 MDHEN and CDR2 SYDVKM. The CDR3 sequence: CASRGLAGFYEQYF.